This T cell receptor (beta chain) came from a study of beta chain features in type 1 diabetes. As for the study in general: When patients were set against healthy donors, age, gender and cell yields were similar. Study-wide results and caveats: Moderately but significantly shorter TCRB CDR3s were found in Type 1 diabetes patients in all four CD4+ subsets.

On average, the one heparinised blood draw given by each donor was approximately 100 mL. J lost 1 base, V lost 3 bases, and 6 bases had no gene match. This CDR3 is built from 15 residues. Germline CDR1 reads MDHEN; CDR2 reads SYDVKM. This clone showed up just a few times. No antigen is known for it. cDNA synthesis used the whole RNA isolate, giving expressed TCRB sequences. Assay: immunoSEQ multiplex PCR; the TCRdb copy retains only in-frame clones and omits some. The data hold about 260,000 clones, with about a fifth observed a single time. The origin of this receptor is a woman aged 40 to 50 with type 1 diabetes. This chain connects TRBV28 to TRBJ2-7; the match to TRBD1 covers 7 bases. Specimen: naive CD4+ T cells from blood. CDR3 bases: TGTGCCAGCAGTTTGGCCCACAGGGGATCCTACGAGCAGTACTTC. Translated, it gives CASSLAHRGSYEQYF.